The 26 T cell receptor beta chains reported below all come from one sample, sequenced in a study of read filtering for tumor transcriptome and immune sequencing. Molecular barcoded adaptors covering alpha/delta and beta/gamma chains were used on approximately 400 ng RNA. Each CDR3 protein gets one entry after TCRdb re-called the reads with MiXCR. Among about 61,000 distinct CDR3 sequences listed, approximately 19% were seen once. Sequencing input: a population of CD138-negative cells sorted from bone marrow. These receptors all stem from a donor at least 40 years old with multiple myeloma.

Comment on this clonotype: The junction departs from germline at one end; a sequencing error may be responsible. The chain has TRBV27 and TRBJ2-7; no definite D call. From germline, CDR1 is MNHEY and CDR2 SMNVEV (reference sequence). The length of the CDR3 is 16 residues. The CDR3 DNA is TGTGCCAGCAGTTCACCCAGCGAGCCGTGGCCCTACGAGCAGTATTTC. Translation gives CASSSPSEPWPYEQYF.

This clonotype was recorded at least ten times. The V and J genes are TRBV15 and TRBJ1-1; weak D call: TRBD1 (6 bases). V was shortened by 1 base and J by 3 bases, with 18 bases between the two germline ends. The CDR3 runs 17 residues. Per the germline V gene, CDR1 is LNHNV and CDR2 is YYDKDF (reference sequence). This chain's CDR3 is CATSRGGALISHTEAFF. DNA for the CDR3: TGTGCCACCAGCAGAGGGGGGGCCCTTATATCGCACACTGAAGCTTTCTTT. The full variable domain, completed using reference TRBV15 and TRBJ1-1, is DAMVIQNPRYQVTQFGKPVTLSCSQTLNHNVMYWYQQKSSQAPKLLFHYYDKDFNNEADTPDNFQSRRPNTSFCFLDIRSPGLGDTAMYLCATSRGGALISHTEAFFGQGTRLTVV.

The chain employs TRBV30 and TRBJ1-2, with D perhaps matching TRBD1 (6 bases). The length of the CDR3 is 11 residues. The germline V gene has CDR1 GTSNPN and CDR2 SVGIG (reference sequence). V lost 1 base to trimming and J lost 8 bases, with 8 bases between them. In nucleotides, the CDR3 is TGTGCCTGGAGTGCAGGGGTCGGCTACACCTTC. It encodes CAWSAGVGYTF.

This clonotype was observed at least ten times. CDR3 residues: CASSFWTGSDNEQFF. CDR3 nucleotides: TGTGCCAGCAGTTTTTGGACAGGGTCGGACAATGAGCAGTTCTTC. V usage is TRBV12-3 or TRBV12-4 and J usage is TRBJ2-1, with TRBD1 matching over 8 bases. The CDR3 contains 15 residues. V shed 3 bases, J shed 5 bases, and the junction held 6 bases outside the gene matches.

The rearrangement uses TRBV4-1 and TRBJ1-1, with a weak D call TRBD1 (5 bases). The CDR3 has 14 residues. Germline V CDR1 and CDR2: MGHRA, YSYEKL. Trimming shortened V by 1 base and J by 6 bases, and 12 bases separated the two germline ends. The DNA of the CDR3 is TGCGCCAGCAGCCAAGGGTCGGGAGGGGCTGAAGCTTTCTTT. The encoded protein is CASSQGSGGAEAFF.

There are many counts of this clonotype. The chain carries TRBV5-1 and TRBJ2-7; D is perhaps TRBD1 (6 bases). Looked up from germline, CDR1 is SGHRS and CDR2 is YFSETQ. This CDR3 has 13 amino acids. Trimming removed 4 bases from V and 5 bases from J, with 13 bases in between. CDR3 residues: CASSHRAVDEQYF. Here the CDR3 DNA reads TGCGCCAGCAGCCACAGGGCGGTCGACGAGCAGTACTTC.

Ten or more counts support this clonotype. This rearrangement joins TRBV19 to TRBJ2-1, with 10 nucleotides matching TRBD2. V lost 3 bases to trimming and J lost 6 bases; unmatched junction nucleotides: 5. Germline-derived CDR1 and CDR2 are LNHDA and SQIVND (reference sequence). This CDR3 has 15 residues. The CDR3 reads CASSIPSGGRNEQFF. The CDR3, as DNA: TGTGCCAGTAGTATTCCTAGCGGGGGCCGCAATGAGCAGTTCTTC.

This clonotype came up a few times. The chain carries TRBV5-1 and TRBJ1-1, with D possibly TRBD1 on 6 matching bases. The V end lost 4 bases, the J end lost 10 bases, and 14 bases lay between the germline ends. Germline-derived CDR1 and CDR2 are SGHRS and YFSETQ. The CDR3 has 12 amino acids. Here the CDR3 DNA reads TGCGCCAGCAGCGGACCCAGGGGTGTAGCTTTCTTT. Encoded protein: CASSGPRGVAFF.

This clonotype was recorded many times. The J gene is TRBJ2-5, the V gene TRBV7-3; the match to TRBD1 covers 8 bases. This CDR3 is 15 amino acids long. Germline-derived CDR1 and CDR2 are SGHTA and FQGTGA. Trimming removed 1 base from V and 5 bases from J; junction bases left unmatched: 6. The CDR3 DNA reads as TGTGCCAGCAGCTTAAATCCAGGGGGCTTTGAGACCCAGTACTTC. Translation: CASSLNPGGFETQYF.

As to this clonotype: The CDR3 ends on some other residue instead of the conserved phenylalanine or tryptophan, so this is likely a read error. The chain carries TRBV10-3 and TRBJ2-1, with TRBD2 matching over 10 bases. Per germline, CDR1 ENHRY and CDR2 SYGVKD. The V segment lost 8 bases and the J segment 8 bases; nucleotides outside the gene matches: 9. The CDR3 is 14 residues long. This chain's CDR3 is CAIGRAGGVDEQFL. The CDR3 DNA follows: TGTGCCATCGGGCGAGCGGGAGGGGTAGATGAGCAGTTCCTT.

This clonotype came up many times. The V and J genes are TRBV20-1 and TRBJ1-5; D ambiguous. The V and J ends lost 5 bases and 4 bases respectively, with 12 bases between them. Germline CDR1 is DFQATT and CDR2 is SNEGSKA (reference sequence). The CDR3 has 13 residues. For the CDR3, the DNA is TGCAGTGCTGGGGAGGGTCCTAATCAGCCCCAGCATTTT. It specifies CSAGEGPNQPQHF.

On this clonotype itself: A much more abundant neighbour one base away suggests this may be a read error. CDR3 region: CASSWGGDTEAFF. Written as DNA, the CDR3 is TGTGCCAGCAGCTGGGGGGGGGACACTGAAGCTTTCTTT. This chain joins TRBV6-5 and TRBJ1-1, with a weak D call TRBD1 (5 bases). The CDR3 extends over 13 amino acids. V was trimmed by 6 bases and J by 3 bases, leaving 11 bases between them. From germline, CDR1 is MNHEY and CDR2 SVGAGI.

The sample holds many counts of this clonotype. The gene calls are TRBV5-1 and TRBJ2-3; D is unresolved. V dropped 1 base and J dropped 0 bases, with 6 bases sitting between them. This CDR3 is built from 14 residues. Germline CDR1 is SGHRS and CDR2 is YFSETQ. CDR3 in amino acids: CASSLTESTDTQYF. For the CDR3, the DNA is TGCGCCAGCAGCTTGACCGAGAGCACAGATACGCAGTATTTT.

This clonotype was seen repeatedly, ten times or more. CDR3 sequence reads: CSAHPRSYNEQFF. The CDR3 DNA follows: TGCAGCGCCCACCCACGGTCCTACAATGAGCAGTTCTTC. V is TRBV29-1 and J is TRBJ2-1, with unresolved D. The CDR3 spans 13 residues. The germline V and J ends were trimmed by 7 bases and 1 base, with 11 bases remaining between them. CDR1 SQVTM and CDR2 ANQGSEA come from the germline V gene.

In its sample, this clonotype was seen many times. CDR3 amino acids: CASSLVGQGYNEQFF. The CDR3 DNA follows: TGTGCCAGCAGTTTAGTCGGACAGGGATACAATGAGCAGTTCTTC. V and J are TRBV28 and TRBJ2-1; 8 bases are shared with TRBD1. With 2 bases clipped from V and 4 bases from J, the junction kept 4 bases outside the gene matches. The CDR3 is 15 residues long. Germline CDR1 and CDR2: MDHEN and SYDVKM.

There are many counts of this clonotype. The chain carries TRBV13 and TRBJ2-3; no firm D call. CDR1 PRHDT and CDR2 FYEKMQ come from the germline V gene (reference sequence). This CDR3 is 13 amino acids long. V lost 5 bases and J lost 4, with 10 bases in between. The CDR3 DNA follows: TGTGCCAGCAGCCACCGATCCGCAGATACGCAGTATTTT. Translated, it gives CASSHRSADTQYF.

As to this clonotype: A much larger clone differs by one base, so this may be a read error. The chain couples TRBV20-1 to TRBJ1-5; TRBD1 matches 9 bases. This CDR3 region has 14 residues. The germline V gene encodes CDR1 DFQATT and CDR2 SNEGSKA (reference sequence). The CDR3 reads CSARARQGVQPRHF. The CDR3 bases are TGCAGTGCTAGAGCAAGACAGGGGGTGCAGCCCCGGCATTTT.

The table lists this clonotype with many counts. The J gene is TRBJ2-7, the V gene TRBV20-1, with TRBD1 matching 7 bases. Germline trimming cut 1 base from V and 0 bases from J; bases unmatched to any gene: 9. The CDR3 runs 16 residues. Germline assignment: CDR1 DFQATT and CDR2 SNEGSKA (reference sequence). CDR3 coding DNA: TGCAGTGCTAGAGCAGGAACAGGGGCGATCTCCTACGAGCAGTACTTC. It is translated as CSARAGTGAISYEQYF.

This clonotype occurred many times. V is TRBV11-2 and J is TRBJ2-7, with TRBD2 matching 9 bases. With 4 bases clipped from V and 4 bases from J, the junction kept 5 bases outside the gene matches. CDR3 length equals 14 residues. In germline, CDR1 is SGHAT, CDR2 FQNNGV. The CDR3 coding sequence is TGTGCCAGCAGCTCGGGACTAGCCTATTACGAGCAGTACTTC. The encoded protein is CASSSGLAYYEQYF.

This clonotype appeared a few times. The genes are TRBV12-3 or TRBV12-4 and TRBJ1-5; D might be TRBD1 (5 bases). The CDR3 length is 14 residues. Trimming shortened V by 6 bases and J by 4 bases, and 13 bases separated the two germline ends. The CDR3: CASSGQIPNQPQHF. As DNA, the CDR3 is TGTGCCAGCAGCGGACAAATACCAAATCAGCCCCAGCATTTT.

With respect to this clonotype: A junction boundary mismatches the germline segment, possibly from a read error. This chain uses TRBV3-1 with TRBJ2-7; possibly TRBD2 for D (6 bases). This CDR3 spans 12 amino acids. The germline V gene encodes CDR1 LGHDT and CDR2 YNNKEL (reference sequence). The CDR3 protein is CTSSRRGNEQYF. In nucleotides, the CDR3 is TGTACCAGCAGCCGGCGGGGCAACGAGCAGTACTTC.

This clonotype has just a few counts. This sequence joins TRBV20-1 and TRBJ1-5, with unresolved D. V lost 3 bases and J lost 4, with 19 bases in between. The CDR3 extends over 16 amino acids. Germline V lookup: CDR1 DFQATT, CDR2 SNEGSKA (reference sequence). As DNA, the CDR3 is TGCAGTGCTAGCCAAGGCGGCGGCCCGTCGAATCAGCCCCAGCATTTT. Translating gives CSASQGGGPSNQPQHF.

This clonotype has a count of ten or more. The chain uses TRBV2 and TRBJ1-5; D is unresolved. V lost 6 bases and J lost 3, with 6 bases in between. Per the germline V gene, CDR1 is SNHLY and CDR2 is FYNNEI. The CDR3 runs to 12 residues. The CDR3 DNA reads TGTGCCAGCAGGGCCTACAATCAGCCCCAGCATTTT. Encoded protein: CASRAYNQPQHF. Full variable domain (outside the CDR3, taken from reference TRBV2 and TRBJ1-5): EPEVTQTPSHQVTQMGQEVILRCVPISNHLYFYWYRQILGQKVEFLVSFYNNEISEKSEIFDDQFSVERPDGSNFTLKIRSTKLEDSAMYFCASRAYNQPQHFGDGTRLSIL.

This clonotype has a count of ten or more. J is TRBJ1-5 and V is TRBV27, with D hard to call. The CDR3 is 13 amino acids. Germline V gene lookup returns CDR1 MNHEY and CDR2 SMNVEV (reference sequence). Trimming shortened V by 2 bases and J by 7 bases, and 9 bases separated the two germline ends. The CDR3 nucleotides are TGTGCCAGCAGTTTAATTGGACCGCAGCCCCAGCATTTT. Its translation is CASSLIGPQPQHF.

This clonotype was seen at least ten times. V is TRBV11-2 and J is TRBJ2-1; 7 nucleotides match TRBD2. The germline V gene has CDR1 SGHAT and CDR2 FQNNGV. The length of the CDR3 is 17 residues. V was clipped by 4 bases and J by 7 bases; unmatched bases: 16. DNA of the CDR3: TGTGCCAGCAGCTCTACCGGGACTACGAAACCTTGGAATGAGCAGTTCTTC. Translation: CASSSTGTTKPWNEQFF. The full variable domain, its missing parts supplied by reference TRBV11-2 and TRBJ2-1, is EAGVAQSPRYKIIEKRQSVAFWCNPISGHATLYWYQQILGQGPKLLIQFQNNGVVDDSQLPKDRFSAERLKGVDSTLKIQPAKLEDSAVYLCASSSTGTTKPWNEQFFGPGTRLTVL.

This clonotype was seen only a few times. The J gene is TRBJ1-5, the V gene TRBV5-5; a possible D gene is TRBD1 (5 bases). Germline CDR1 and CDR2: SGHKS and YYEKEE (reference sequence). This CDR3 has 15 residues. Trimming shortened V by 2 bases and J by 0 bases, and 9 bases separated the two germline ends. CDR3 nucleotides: TGTGCCAGCAGCTTAGACAGTTATAGCAATCAGCCCCAGCATTTT. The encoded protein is CASSLDSYSNQPQHF.